This TCR beta chain originates from a study of shared clonotypes between healthy human individuals. Measured with immunoSEQ multiplex PCR; TCRdb has only the in-frame clones, and not every one. The repertoire holds some 1 million clones, with 70% to 80% as singletons. The CDR3 spans 16 residues. Germline-derived CDR1 and CDR2 are SGDLS and YYNGEE. Trimming shortened V by 4 bases and J by 1 base, and 17 bases separated the two germline ends. The sequence was obtained from a man between 18 and 29 years old in good health. The sequencing sample was made of memory CD4+ T cells sorted from blood. Subset defined: CD45RA-negative fraction. The chain is built from TRBV9 and TRBJ1-1; a weak D match, TRBD1 (6 bases). CDR3 region: CASSLREIQGNTEAFF. DNA of the CDR3: TGTGCCAGCAGCTTACGAGAAATACAGGGGAACACTGAAGCTTTCTTT.